This is a list of T cell receptor beta chains from one sample in a study of neurological immune-mediated disorders. A single record per CDR3 protein comes from TCRdb applying MiXCR to the 5' RACE reads. The table includes about 66,000 distinct CDR3 sequences, around 5% detected once. The specimen was PBMCs. These receptors all come from a woman aged 30 to 39 with multiple sclerosis. The CDR3 runs from the conserved cysteine through the conserved F or W. The order of the fields is V gene, J gene, CDR3 protein.

v_call: TRBV7-6; j_call: TRBJ1-2; cdr3_aa: CASSPPGWNGYTF
v_call: TRBV5-1; j_call: TRBJ2-1; cdr3_aa: CASTEGGGAFNEQFF
v_call: TRBV7-6; j_call: TRBJ1-4; cdr3_aa: CASSFNGKLFF
v_call: TRBV27; j_call: TRBJ1-6; cdr3_aa: CASSRQGDNSPLNF
v_call: TRBV20-1; j_call: TRBJ2-3; cdr3_aa: CSASEHFTDTQYF
v_call: TRBV27; j_call: TRBJ1-1; cdr3_aa: CASSLLGSPGAFF
v_call: TRBV5-6; j_call: TRBJ1-2; cdr3_aa: CASSLGSLLGYTF
v_call: TRBV6-6; j_call: TRBJ1-4; cdr3_aa: CASSWDGANEKLFF
v_call: TRBV5-1; j_call: TRBJ1-6; cdr3_aa: CASSLQRTGGNSPLHF
v_call: TRBV20-1; j_call: TRBJ1-5; cdr3_aa: CSATPGHSNQPQNF
v_call: TRBV6-5; j_call: TRBJ2-2; cdr3_aa: CASSGENGELFF